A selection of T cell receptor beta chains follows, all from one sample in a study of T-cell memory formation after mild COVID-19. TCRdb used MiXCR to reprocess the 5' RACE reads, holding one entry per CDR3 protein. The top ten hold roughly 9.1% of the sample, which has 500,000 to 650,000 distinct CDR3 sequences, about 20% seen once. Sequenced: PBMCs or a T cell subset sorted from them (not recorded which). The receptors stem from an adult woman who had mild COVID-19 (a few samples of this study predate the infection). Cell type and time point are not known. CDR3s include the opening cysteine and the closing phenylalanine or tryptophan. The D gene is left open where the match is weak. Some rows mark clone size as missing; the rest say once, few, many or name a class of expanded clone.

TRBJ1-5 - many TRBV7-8 TGTGCCAGCAGCTTAGCAAATCAGCCCCAGCATTTT CASSLANQPQHF
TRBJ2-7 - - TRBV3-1 TGTGCCAGCAGCCCCCGGGTCAGGAACGAGCAGTACTTC CASSPRVRNEQYF
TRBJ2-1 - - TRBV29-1 TGCAGCGCTAACCCGTCAGGACCACGAGGAGCGGAGCAGTTCTTC CSANPSGPRGAEQFF
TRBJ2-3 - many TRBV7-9 TGTGCCAGCAGCTCCATAGTACGAGGGACAGATACGCAGTATTTT CASSSIVRGTDTQYF
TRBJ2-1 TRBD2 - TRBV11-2 TGTGCCAGCCGGGGACTAGCGGGCATTACCTACAATGAGCAGTTCTTC CASRGLAGITYNEQFF
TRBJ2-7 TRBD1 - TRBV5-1 TGCGCCAGCAGCTTAGGGGGCCACTCCTACGAGCAGTACTTC CASSLGGHSYEQYF
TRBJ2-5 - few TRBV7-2 TGTGCCAGCAGCTTACAGGGGACGGGGACCCAGTACTTC CASSLQGTGTQYF
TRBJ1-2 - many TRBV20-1 TGCAGTGCTAGAGATCACCTCAACTATGGCTACACCTTC CSARDHLNYGYTF
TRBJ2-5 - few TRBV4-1 TGCGCCAGCAGCCTCTCGGGTCGGGAGGAGACCCAGTACTTC CASSLSGREETQYF
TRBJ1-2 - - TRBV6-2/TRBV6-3 TGTGCCAGCAGTCACGGGGGACGGCTTTATGGCTACACCTTC CASSHGGRLYGYTF
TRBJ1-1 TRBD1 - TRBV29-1 TGCAGCGCCCGCCCTAACGACAGGGGGTATACTGAAGCTTTCTTT CSARPNDRGYTEAFF
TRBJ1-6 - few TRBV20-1 TGCAGTGCTAGAGAGGGCGTTGGGGGGACCCTCCACTTT CSAREGVGGTLHF
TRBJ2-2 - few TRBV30 TGTGCCTGGAGTGACACCGGGGAGCTGTTTTTT CAWSDTGELFF
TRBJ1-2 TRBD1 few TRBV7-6 TGTGCCAGCAGCTTAGCGCAGGGGGCGCTTAGCTACACCTTC CASSLAQGALSYTF